This entry features one T cell receptor beta chain sequence. This sample stems from a study of blood T cell repertoires in COVID-19. Study at large: Both acute and convalescent COVID-19 samples were obtained from the United States, Italy and Spain. The cDNA or gDNA used as material had been derived from T cells, B-cell-depleted T cells, or PBMCs.

CDR1 and CDR2 from the germline V gene are SGHAT and FQNNGV. The CDR3 runs 15 residues. V was pared by 5 bases and J by 7 bases, with 20 bases between. Under the authors' procedure: Estimated nucleated cell counts came from reference gene primer amplification. This table comes from immunoSEQ multiplex PCR, and its TCRdb copy is limited to in-frame clones, with some not included. V and J calls and clone size are copied from that table; D and trimming were computed from the DNA. This table holds about 200,000 clones, 80% to 90% found once. The sample comprised peripheral blood. This TCR was sampled from a woman aged 50 to 60 with active or convalescent COVID-19. The chain joins TRBV11-2 to TRBJ1-1; TRBD1 is a possible D gene (5 bases). The CDR3 region is CASSDTGRVSDEAFF. In DNA, the CDR3 is TGTGCCAGCAGCGACACAGGCCGGGTCTCTGATGAAGCTTTCTTT.